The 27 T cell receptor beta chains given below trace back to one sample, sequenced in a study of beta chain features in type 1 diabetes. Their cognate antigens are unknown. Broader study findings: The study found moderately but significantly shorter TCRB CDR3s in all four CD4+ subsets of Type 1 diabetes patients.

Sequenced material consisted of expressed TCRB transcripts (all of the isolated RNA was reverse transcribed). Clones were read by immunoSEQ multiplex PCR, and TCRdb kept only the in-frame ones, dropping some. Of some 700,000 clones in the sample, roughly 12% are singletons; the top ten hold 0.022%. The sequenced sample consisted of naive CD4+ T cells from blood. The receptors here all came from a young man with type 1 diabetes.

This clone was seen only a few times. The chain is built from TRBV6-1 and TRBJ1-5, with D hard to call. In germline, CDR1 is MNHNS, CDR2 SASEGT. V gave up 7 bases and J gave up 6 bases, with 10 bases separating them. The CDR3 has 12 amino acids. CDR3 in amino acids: CASKDLGQPQHF. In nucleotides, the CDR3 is TGTGCCAGCAAGGATCTGGGTCAGCCCCAGCATTTT.

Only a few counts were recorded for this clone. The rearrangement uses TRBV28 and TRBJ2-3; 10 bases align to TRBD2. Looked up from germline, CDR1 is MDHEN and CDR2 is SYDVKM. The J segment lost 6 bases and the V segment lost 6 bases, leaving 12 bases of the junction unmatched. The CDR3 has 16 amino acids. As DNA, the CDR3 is TGTGCCAGCAGGCCCACATCAGCGGGGGGGCTGGATACGCAGTATTTT. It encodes CASRPTSAGGLDTQYF.

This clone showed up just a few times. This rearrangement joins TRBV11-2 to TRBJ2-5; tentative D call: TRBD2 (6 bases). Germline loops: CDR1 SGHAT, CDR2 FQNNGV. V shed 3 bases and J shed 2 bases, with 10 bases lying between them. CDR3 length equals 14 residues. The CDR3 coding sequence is TGTGCCAGCAGCTTTACGGCGGGGCAAGAGACCCAGTACTTC. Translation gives CASSFTAGQETQYF.

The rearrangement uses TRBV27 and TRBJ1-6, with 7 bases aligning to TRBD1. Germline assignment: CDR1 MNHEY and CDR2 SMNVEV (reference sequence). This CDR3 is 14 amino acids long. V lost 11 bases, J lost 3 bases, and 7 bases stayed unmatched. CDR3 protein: CASKPGGYNSPLHF. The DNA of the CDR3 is TGTGCCTCTAAACCAGGGGGCTATAATTCACCCCTCCACTTT.

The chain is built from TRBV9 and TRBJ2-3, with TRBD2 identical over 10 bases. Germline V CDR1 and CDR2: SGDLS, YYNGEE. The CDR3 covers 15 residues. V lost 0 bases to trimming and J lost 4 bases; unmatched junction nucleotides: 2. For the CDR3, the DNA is TGTGCCAGCAGCGTAGGAAGCGGGGGGGCAGATACGCAGTATTTT. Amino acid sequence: CASSVGSGGADTQYF.

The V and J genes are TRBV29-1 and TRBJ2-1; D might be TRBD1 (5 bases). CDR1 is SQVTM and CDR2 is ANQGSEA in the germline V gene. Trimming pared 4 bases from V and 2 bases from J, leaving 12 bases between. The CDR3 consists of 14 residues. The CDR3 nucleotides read TGCAGCGTTGGCCGACAGAGGCCCTACAATGAGCAGTTCTTC. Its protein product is CSVGRQRPYNEQFF.

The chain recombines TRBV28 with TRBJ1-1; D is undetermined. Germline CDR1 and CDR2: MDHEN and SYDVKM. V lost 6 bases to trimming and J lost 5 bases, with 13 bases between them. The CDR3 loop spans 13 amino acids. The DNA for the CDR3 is TGTGCCAGCAGGCCGGACCGGGGAACTGAAGCTTTCTTT. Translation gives CASRPDRGTEAFF.

DNA for the CDR3: TGCAGCTCCCAGACAGGGTCTAATGAAAAACTGTTTTTT. Translation: CSSQTGSNEKLFF. This sequence joins TRBV29-1 and TRBJ1-4, with TRBD1 matching over 7 bases. J was trimmed by 3 bases and V by 8 bases; bases with no gene match: 6. CDR1 and CDR2 (germline): SQVTM, ANQGSEA. The CDR3 spans 13 residues.

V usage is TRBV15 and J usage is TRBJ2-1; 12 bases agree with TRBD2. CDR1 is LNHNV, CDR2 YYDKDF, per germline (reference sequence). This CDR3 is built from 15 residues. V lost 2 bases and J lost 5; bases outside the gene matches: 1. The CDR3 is CATSRRTSGNNEQFF. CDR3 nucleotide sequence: TGTGCCACCAGCAGACGGACTAGCGGGAACAATGAGCAGTTCTTC.

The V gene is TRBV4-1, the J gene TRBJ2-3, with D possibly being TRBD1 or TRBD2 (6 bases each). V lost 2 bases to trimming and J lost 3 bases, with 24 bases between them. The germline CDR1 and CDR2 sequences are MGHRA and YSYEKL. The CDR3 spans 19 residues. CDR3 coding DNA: TGCGCCAGCAGCCAATTAGGAGGGGCATTGGGGGCGAGGACAGATACGCAGTATTTT. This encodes CASSQLGGALGARTDTQYF.

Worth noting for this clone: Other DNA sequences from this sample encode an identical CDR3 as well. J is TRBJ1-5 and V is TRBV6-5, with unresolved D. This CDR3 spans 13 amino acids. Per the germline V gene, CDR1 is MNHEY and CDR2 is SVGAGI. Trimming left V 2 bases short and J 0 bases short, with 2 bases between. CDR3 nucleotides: TGTGCCAGCAGTTACGATAGCAATCAGCCCCAGCATTTT. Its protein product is CASSYDSNQPQHF.

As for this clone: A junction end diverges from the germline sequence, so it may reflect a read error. CDR3 loop: CSVARSSYEQHF. In DNA, the CDR3 is TGCAGCGTTGCTAGGAGCTCCTACGAGCAGCACTTC. The chain has TRBV29-1 and TRBJ2-7; D is undetermined. Per the germline V gene, CDR1 is SQVTM and CDR2 is ANQGSEA. This CDR3 is built from 12 residues.

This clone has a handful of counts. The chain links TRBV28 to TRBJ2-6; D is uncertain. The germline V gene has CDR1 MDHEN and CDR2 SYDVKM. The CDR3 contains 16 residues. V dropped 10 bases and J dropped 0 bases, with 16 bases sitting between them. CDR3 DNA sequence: TGTGCCACCAGACTGTCTATCGGCTCTGGGGCCAACGTCCTGACTTTC. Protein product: CATRLSIGSGANVLTF.

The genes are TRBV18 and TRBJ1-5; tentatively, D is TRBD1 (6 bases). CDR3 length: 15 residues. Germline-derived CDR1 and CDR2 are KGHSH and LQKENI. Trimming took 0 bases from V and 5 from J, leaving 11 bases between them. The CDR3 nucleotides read TGTGCCAGCTCACCACCGGGGGACATATATCAGCCCCAGCATTTT. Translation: CASSPPGDIYQPQHF.

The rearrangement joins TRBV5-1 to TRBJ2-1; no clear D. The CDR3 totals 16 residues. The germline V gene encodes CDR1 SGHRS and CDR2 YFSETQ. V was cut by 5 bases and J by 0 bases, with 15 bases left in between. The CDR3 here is CASSYSSPSSYNEQFF. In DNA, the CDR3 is TGCGCCAGCAGTTATTCGTCGCCCAGCTCCTACAATGAGCAGTTCTTC.

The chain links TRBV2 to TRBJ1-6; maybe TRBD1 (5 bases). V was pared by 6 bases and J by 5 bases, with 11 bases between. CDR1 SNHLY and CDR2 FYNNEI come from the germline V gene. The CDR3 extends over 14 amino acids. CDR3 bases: TGTGCCAGCAGCCTGACAGAGGATAATTCACCCCTCCACTTT. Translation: CASSLTEDNSPLHF.

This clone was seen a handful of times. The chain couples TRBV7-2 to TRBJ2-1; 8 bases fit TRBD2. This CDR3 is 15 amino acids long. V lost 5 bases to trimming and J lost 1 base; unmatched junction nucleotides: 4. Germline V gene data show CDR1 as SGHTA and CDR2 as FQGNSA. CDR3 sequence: CASSRSGVSYNEQFF. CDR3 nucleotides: TGTGCCAGCAGCCGTAGCGGGGTTTCCTACAATGAGCAGTTCTTC.

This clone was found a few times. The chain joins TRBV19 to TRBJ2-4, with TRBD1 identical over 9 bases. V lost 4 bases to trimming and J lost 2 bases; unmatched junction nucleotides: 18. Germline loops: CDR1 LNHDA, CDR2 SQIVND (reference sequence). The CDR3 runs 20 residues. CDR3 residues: CASSTTTGGESVIPKNIQYF. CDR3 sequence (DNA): TGTGCCAGTAGTACTACTACAGGGGGCGAGTCTGTTATACCCAAAAACATTCAGTACTTC.

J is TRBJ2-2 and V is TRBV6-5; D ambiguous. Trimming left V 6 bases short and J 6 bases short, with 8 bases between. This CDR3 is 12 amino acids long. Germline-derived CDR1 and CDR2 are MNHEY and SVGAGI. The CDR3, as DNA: TGTGCCAGCAGCCCCCCCTCCGGGGAGCTGTTTTTT. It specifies CASSPPSGELFF.

DNA for the CDR3: TGTGCCAGCAGTCTTACCCAGGTCAGTGAGCAGTTCTTC. The encoded protein is CASSLTQVSEQFF. The chain links TRBV7-9 to TRBJ2-1; D uncertain. V lost 6 bases and J 9 bases, leaving 15 bases between the germline ends. Germline loops: CDR1 SEHNR, CDR2 FQNEAQ (reference sequence). The CDR3 contains 13 residues.

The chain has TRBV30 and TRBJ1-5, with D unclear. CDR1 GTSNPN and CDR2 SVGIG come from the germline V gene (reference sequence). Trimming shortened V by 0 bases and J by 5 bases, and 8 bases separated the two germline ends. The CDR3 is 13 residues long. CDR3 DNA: TGTGCCTGGAGTGTAAGTCTAGATCAGCCCCAGCATTTT. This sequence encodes CAWSVSLDQPQHF.

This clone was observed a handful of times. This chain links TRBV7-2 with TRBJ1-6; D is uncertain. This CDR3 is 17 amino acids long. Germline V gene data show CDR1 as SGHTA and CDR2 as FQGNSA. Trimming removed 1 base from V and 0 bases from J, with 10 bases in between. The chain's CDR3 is CASSLEGRSSYNSPLHF. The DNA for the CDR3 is TGTGCCAGCAGCTTAGAGGGCCGCAGCTCCTATAATTCACCCCTCCACTTT.

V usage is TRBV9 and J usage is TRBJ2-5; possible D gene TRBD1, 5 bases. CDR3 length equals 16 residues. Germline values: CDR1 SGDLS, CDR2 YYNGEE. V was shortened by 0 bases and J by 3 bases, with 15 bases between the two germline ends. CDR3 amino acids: CASSVVLGQVKETQYF. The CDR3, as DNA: TGTGCCAGCAGCGTAGTTCTGGGGCAAGTAAAAGAGACCCAGTACTTC.

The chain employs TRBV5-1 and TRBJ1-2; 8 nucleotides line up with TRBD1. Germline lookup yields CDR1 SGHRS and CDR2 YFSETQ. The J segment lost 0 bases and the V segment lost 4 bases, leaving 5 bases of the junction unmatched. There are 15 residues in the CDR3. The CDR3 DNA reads TGCGCCAGCAGCCCCCGGACAGGGTCTAACTATGGCTACACCTTC. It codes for CASSPRTGSNYGYTF.

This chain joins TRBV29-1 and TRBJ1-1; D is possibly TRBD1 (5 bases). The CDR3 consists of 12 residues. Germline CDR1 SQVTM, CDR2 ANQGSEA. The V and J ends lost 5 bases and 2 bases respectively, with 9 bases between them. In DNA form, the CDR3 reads TGCAGCGTTCATAGGGGAAACACTGAAGCTTTCTTT. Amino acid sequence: CSVHRGNTEAFF.

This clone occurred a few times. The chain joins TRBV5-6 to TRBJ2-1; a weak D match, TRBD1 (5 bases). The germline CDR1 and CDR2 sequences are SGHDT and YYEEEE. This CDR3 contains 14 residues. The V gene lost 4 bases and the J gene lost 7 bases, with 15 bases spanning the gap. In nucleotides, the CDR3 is TGTGCCAGCAGCGGACACCCGAGTGGGAATGAGCAGTTCTTC. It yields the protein CASSGHPSGNEQFF.

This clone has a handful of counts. The CDR3 coding sequence is TGTGCCAGCAGCGGAAGGACAGGGGGTGACTATGGCTACACCTTC. This gives the protein CASSGRTGGDYGYTF. The chain has TRBV7-6 and TRBJ1-2, with 10 bases lining up with TRBD1. Germline values: CDR1 SGHVS, CDR2 FNYEAQ. Trimming at V came to 5 bases and at J to 3 bases, leaving 6 bases not matched to a gene. The CDR3 totals 15 residues.